These 26 T cell receptor beta chains came from one sample sequenced in a study of identical twins. TCRdb passed the 5' RACE reads through MiXCR, listing each CDR3 protein once. The sample consists of roughly 750,000 distinct CDR3 sequences, around 20% of them appearing once. The data were also submitted as part of a second study, on T cells expressing NK-cell markers.

The source material was PBMCs. These receptors were taken from a woman between 18 and 29 years old in good health.

This clonotype was picked up many times. V is TRBV7-9 and J is TRBJ1-1; D is unresolved. The V end lost 5 bases, the J end lost 6 bases, and 10 bases lay between the germline ends. The CDR3 length is 12 residues. CDR1 is SEHNR, CDR2 FQNEAQ, per germline (reference sequence). The CDR3, as DNA: TGTGCCAGCAGCCAGACGGTAGCTGAAGCTTTCTTT. It specifies CASSQTVAEAFF.

This clonotype was recorded a few times. The genes are TRBV13 and TRBJ1-2; 10 nucleotides match TRBD1. The CDR3 is made up of 16 amino acids. V was pared by 6 bases and J by 2 bases, with 9 bases of the junction left unmatched. Germline V gene sequence: CDR1 PRHDT, CDR2 FYEKMQ (reference sequence). The CDR3 DNA sequence: TGTGCCAGCAGACCGGACAGGGGGTATAGAAACTATGGCTACACCTTC. Its translation: CASRPDRGYRNYGYTF.

There are a few counts of this clonotype. This rearrangement joins TRBV20-1 to TRBJ1-2; no clear D gene. Trimming took 0 bases from V and 8 from J, leaving 10 bases between them. The CDR3 is made up of 12 amino acids. Germline CDR1 reads DFQATT; CDR2 reads SNEGSKA (reference sequence). The CDR3 region is CSARDGRVGYTF. The CDR3 coding sequence is TGCAGTGCTAGAGATGGACGGGTAGGCTACACCTTC.

This clonotype was seen only a few times. The J gene is TRBJ1-6, the V gene TRBV4-2; D unclear. From germline, CDR1 is LGHNA and CDR2 YNFKEQ. This CDR3 has 15 residues. V was clipped by 0 bases and J by 9 bases, with 12 bases between them. The chain's CDR3 is CASSQDTGFPSPLHF. The CDR3 DNA is TGTGCCAGCAGCCAAGATACCGGGTTTCCTTCACCCCTCCACTTT.

The chain employs TRBV12-3 or TRBV12-4 and TRBJ2-5; 9 nucleotides align to TRBD2. The CDR3 contains 16 residues. Trimming took 6 bases from V and 1 from J; bases not matched to a gene: 9. The CDR3 loop reads CASRKIKTSGQETQYF. DNA of the CDR3: TGTGCCAGCAGAAAGATAAAGACTAGCGGCCAAGAGACCCAGTACTTC.

There are a few counts of this clonotype. The gene calls are TRBV7-2 and TRBJ2-7; weak D call: TRBD1 (6 bases). Looked up from germline, CDR1 is SGHTA and CDR2 is FQGNSA. CDR3 size: 16 residues. Trimming took off 2 bases at V and 5 bases at J, with 19 bases between the two ends. CDR3 sequence (DNA): TGTGCCAGCAGCTTAATAAAGGACAGCCCGCCCGACGAGCAGTACTTC. Its translation is CASSLIKDSPPDEQYF.

This rearrangement joins TRBV3-1 to TRBJ2-1; a weak D match, TRBD2 (5 bases). Looked up from germline, CDR1 is LGHDT and CDR2 is YNNKEL (reference sequence). V lost 2 bases, J lost 10 bases, and 6 bases lay in between. The CDR3 is 11 amino acids. The CDR3 sequence is CASSQRREQFF. The CDR3 coding sequence is TGTGCCAGCAGCCAACGGAGGGAGCAGTTCTTC.

This sequence joins TRBV12-3 or TRBV12-4 and TRBJ2-7; D is unclear. Trimming took off 5 bases at V and 7 bases at J, with 18 bases between the two ends. The length of the CDR3 is 14 residues. The CDR3 reads CASSQRPERWEQYF. CDR3 nucleotide sequence: TGTGCCAGCAGTCAGAGGCCCGAGAGATGGGAGCAGTACTTC.

Many counts were recorded for this clonotype. The CDR3 DNA reads TGCAGCGTTGTCGAGGGCTCTGGGGCCAACGTCCTGACTTTC. This translates into CSVVEGSGANVLTF. The genes are TRBV29-1 and TRBJ2-6; a possible D gene is TRBD2 (5 bases). The CDR3 spans 14 residues. CDR1 and CDR2 from the germline V gene are SQVTM and ANQGSEA. V gave up 4 bases and J gave up 0 bases, with 7 bases separating them.

This clonotype appeared many times. The chain uses TRBV9 and TRBJ2-5; D might be TRBD2 (6 bases). V was cut by 0 bases and J by 0 bases, with 12 bases left in between. Germline V gene sequence: CDR1 SGDLS, CDR2 YYNGEE. The CDR3 covers 16 residues. The CDR3 nucleotides read TGTGCCAGCAGCGTAGGTGCGGGGAAGTACCAAGAGACCCAGTACTTC. Protein product: CASSVGAGKYQETQYF.

The chain combines TRBV29-1 with TRBJ2-2; D not certain. The CDR3 loop spans 12 amino acids. The V end lost 2 bases, the J end lost 7 bases, and 8 bases lay between the germline ends. Germline-derived CDR1 and CDR2 are SQVTM and ANQGSEA. The CDR3 DNA reads as TGCAGCGTTGAATTTACGTACGGGGAGCTGTTTTTT. It codes for CSVEFTYGELFF.

In its sample, this clonotype was seen many times. V gene TRBV20-1 combines with J gene TRBJ1-2, with 8 bases lining up with TRBD1. This CDR3 has 12 amino acids. Per germline, CDR1 DFQATT and CDR2 SNEGSKA (reference sequence). V was pared by 4 bases and J by 4 bases, with 2 bases of the junction left unmatched. The CDR3 region is CSATQGAYGYTF. The CDR3 bases are TGCAGTGCTACTCAGGGGGCCTATGGCTACACCTTC.

This clonotype was seen a handful of times. V gene TRBV27 combines with J gene TRBJ2-7; perhaps TRBD1 as D (6 bases). Looked up from germline, CDR1 is MNHEY and CDR2 is SMNVEV (reference sequence). Trimming cost V 5 bases and J 4 bases, with 24 bases left between them. The CDR3 runs to 17 residues. CDR3 DNA: TGTGCCAGCAGTCAAACTACCGGGACAAAAATCTATTACGAGCAGTACTTC. Amino acid sequence: CASSQTTGTKIYYEQYF.

This clonotype was detected only a few times. The rearrangement links TRBV4-1 to TRBJ2-2; no clear D gene. CDR1 and CDR2 (germline): MGHRA, YSYEKL. This CDR3 has 16 residues. The V end lost 0 bases, the J end lost 2 bases, and 10 bases lay between the germline ends. CDR3 DNA: TGCGCCAGCAGCCAAGATCGAAGAGAAAACACCGGGGAGCTGTTTTTT. Translation: CASSQDRRENTGELFF.

This clonotype was counted only a few times. This chain joins TRBV2 and TRBJ1-2, with D maybe TRBD1 (5 bases). Germline V gene lookup returns CDR1 SNHLY and CDR2 FYNNEI. The CDR3 has 12 residues. V was shortened by 3 bases and J by 7 bases, with 9 bases between the two germline ends. CDR3 nucleotide sequence: TGTGCCAGCAGTGACAGGGCCGCTGGCTACACCTTC. Its protein is CASSDRAAGYTF.

This chain connects TRBV5-1 to TRBJ2-7; D possibly uses TRBD1 or TRBD2 (5 bases each). Looked up from germline, CDR1 is SGHRS and CDR2 is YFSETQ. V dropped 4 bases and J dropped 4 bases, with 15 bases sitting between them. The CDR3 sequence is 14 residues long. The CDR3 DNA sequence: TGCGCCAGCAGCGGGGGACGGCAAAGATACGAGCAGTACTTC. Its translation: CASSGGRQRYEQYF.

The CDR3 reads CASSDTSSGNTDTQYF. The CDR3 nucleotides read TGCGCCAGCAGCGACACCTCTAGCGGAAACACAGATACGCAGTATTTT. V gene TRBV5-1 combines with J gene TRBJ2-3; TRBD2 matches at 7 bases. The V gene's germline CDR1 is SGHRS and CDR2 YFSETQ. This CDR3 is built from 16 residues. Trimming at V came to 4 bases and at J to 2 bases, leaving 10 bases not matched to a gene. The whole variable domain, remainder taken from reference TRBV5-1 and TRBJ2-3, is KAGVTQTPRYLIKTRGQQVTLSCSPISGHRSVSWYQQTPGQGLQFLFEYFSETQRNKGNFPGRFSGRQFSNSRSEMNVSTLELGDSALYLCASSDTSSGNTDTQYFGPGTRLTVL.

In its sample, this clonotype was seen a few times. In nucleotides, the CDR3 is TGTGCCAGCAGTTACTCCCCCGATCTAAGAAGCCCCTTCTTC. Residues: CASSYSPDLRSPFF. The chain couples TRBV6-2 or TRBV6-3 to TRBJ2-1, with D unclear. V was cut by 0 bases and J by 16 bases, with 19 bases left in between. Germline V gene data show CDR1 as MNHEY and CDR2 as SVGEGT. CDR3 length: 14 residues.

In this sample, this clonotype turned up a few times. The rearrangement links TRBV12-3 or TRBV12-4 to TRBJ2-2; the match to TRBD1 covers 8 bases. The CDR3 totals 17 residues. J gave up 1 base and V 2 bases, and 6 bases lay outside the gene matches. In DNA, the CDR3 is TGTGCCAGCAGTTTATCCCCCGGGACAGGGAACACCGGGGAGCTGTTTTTT. Translation gives CASSLSPGTGNTGELFF.

This sequence joins TRBV7-9 and TRBJ2-5; D might be TRBD1 (6 bases). CDR1 is SEHNR and CDR2 is FQNEAQ in the germline V gene (reference sequence). The CDR3 runs to 14 residues. V lost 7 bases and J lost 3, with 15 bases in between. CDR3 sequence (DNA): TGTGCCAGCATCCCGAACAGGGCCAAAGAGACCCAGTACTTC. Its protein is CASIPNRAKETQYF.

The chain joins TRBV5-1 to TRBJ2-3, with no clear D. Germline CDR1 is SGHRS and CDR2 is YFSETQ. This CDR3 comprises 12 residues. Trimming removed 4 bases from V and 4 bases from J, with 7 bases in between. The CDR3 DNA sequence: TGCGCCAGCAGCACGACTGCAGATACGCAGTATTTT. Amino acids: CASSTTADTQYF.

This sequence joins TRBV2 and TRBJ2-5, with 10 bases identical to TRBD1. V was pared by 8 bases and J by 3 bases, with 3 bases of the junction left unmatched. This CDR3 has 13 amino acids. From germline, CDR1 is SNHLY and CDR2 FYNNEI. Written as DNA, the CDR3 is TGTGCCAGCGACAGGGGGCAGGAAGAGACCCAGTACTTC. Its translation is CASDRGQEETQYF.

This rearrangement joins TRBV20-1 to TRBJ1-2; TRBD1 might be the D (6 bases). Germline V lookup: CDR1 DFQATT, CDR2 SNEGSKA (reference sequence). There are 14 residues in the CDR3. V lost 0 bases, J lost 5 bases, and 13 bases lay in between. The CDR3 loop reads CSARDLSGEYGYTF. CDR3 DNA: TGCAGTGCTAGAGATCTGTCAGGGGAATATGGCTACACCTTC.

This rearrangement joins TRBV5-1 to TRBJ2-3, with a possible D match to TRBD2 (6 bases). Germline CDR1 reads SGHRS; CDR2 reads YFSETQ. The germline V and J ends were trimmed by 1 base and 0 bases, with 12 bases remaining between them. The CDR3 covers 16 residues. As DNA, the CDR3 is TGCGCCAGCAGCTTGAATAGCGGCCAGAGCACAGATACGCAGTATTTT. It yields the protein CASSLNSGQSTDTQYF.

At least ten counts were recorded for this clonotype. V usage is TRBV12-3 or TRBV12-4 and J usage is TRBJ2-7, with a weak D call TRBD2 (5 bases). Trimming took 5 bases from V and 2 from J, leaving 13 bases between them. The CDR3 runs to 14 residues. CDR3 coding DNA: TGTGCCAGCAGTCAACGGACGGGGACCTACGAGCAGTACTTC. Protein sequence: CASSQRTGTYEQYF.

The gene calls are TRBV5-1 and TRBJ1-1, with D hard to call. The V end lost 4 bases, the J end lost 1 base, and 8 bases lay between the germline ends. CDR1 is SGHRS and CDR2 is YFSETQ in the germline V gene. The CDR3 is 13 amino acids. The CDR3, as DNA: TGCGCCAGCAGCCAGAATGCGAACACTGAAGCTTTCTTT. Its protein product is CASSQNANTEAFF.